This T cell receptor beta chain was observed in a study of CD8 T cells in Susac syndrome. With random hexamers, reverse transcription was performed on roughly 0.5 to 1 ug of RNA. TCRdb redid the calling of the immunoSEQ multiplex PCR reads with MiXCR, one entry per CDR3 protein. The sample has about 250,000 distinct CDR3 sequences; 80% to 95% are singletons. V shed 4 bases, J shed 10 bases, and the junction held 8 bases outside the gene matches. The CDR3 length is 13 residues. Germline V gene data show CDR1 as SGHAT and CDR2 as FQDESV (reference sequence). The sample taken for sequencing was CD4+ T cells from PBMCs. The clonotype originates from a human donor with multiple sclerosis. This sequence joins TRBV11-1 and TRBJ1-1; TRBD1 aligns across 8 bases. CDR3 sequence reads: CASSSDRERGAFF. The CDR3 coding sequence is TGTGCCAGCAGCTCGGACAGGGAACGAGGAGCTTTCTTT.